This T cell receptor beta chain was sequenced for a study of shared clonotypes between healthy human individuals. The CDR3 runs to 13 residues. Germline-derived CDR1 and CDR2 are SGHAT and FQNNGV. The V gene lost 6 bases and the J gene lost 3 bases, with 12 bases spanning the gap. In its sample, this clone was seen a few times. As yet, its antigen is unknown. Study results and caveats: There were few donors, and this limited the genetic and exposure-history diversity represented. Clonotype sharing among donors, it was expected, would be affected by sequencing depth.

Assay used: immunoSEQ multiplex PCR; TCRdb lists only in-frame clones, some missing. The sample records about 1,500,000 clones, about 96% being singletons. V usage is TRBV11-2 and J usage is TRBJ2-7; tentatively, D is TRBD1 (6 bases). Sequencing used naive CD4+ T cells sorted from blood. Subset reported: CD45RA+ positively selected. The sequence came from a man younger than 40 in good health. The CDR3 protein is CASRQGLVYEQYF. The DNA of the CDR3 is TGTGCCAGCAGACAGGGTTTAGTCTACGAGCAGTACTTC.